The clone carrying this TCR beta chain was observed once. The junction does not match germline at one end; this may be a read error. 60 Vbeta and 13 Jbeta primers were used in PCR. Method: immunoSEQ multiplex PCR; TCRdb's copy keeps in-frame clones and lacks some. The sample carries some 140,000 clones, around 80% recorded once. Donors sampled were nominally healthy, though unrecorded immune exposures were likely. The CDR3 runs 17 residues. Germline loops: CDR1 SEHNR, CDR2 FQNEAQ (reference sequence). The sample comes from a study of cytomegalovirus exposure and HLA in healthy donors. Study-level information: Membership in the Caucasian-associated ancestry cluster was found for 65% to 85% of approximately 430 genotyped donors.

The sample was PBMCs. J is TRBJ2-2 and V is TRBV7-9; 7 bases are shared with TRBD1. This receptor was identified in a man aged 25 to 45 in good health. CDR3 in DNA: TGTTCCAGCAGCCCACCCCGACAGGGAGTATGGACCGGGGAGCTGTTTTTT. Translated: CSSSPPRQGVWTGELFF.